One sample yielded the 5 T cell receptor beta chains listed below, sequenced in a study of OX40 agonist ivuxolimab in advanced cancers. Sequencing was performed with immunoSEQ multiplex PCR; in TCRdb, only in-frame clones are kept and a portion is missing. Of tens of thousands of clones listed, roughly 78% are singletons. Source: CD4+ or CD8+ T cells sorted from blood, taken in a trial of the OX40 agonist ivuxolimab. The receptors were gathered from an adult with an advanced solid tumor such as melanoma, head and neck, liver or kidney cancer.

The chain employs TRBV4-1 and TRBJ1-4, with D hard to call. CDR3 length: 15 residues. CDR1 MGHRA and CDR2 YSYEKL come from the germline V gene. Trimming pared 1 base from V and 10 bases from J, leaving 16 bases between. DNA for the CDR3: TGCGCCAGCAGCCAAGTTTTAAAGTTAGAGGGAAAACTGTTTTTT. This sequence encodes CASSQVLKLEGKLFF.

V and J are TRBV9 and TRBJ2-7; D perhaps matches TRBD2 (6 bases). Trimming removed 0 bases from V and 5 bases from J, with 18 bases in between. The CDR3 spans 16 residues. Looked up from germline, CDR1 is SGDLS and CDR2 is YYNGEE. CDR3 sequence reads: CASSVEGIGGKDEQYF. The CDR3 DNA reads TGTGCCAGCAGCGTAGAGGGGATTGGGGGGAAGGACGAGCAGTACTTC.

The chain is built from TRBV9 and TRBJ2-2, with TRBD1 as a possible D gene (6 bases). The length of the CDR3 is 14 residues. CDR1 SGDLS and CDR2 YYNGEE come from the germline V gene. With 3 bases removed from V and 6 bases from J, the gap between germline ends came to 12 bases. The CDR3 loop reads CASSEQGSAGELFF. In DNA, the CDR3 is TGTGCCAGCAGCGAACAGGGTAGCGCCGGGGAGCTGTTTTTT.

J is TRBJ2-1 and V is TRBV5-4; D tentatively fits TRBD1 or TRBD2 (5 bases each). Trimming stripped 2 bases from V and 6 bases from J, with 15 bases between. There are 15 residues in the CDR3. From germline, CDR1 is SGHNT and CDR2 YYREEE (reference sequence). This chain's CDR3 is CASSLIGVGANEQFF. The DNA of the CDR3 is TGTGCCAGCAGCTTAATCGGGGTTGGGGCCAATGAGCAGTTCTTC.

The chain couples TRBV7-9 to TRBJ1-1; weak D call: TRBD1 (6 bases). Trimming shortened V by 4 bases and J by 2 bases, and 11 bases separated the two germline ends. CDR1 and CDR2 (germline): SEHNR, FQNEAQ (reference sequence). The CDR3 is 14 residues long. CDR3 nucleotide sequence: TGTGCCAGCAGCTCAGGGGTCTACAACACTGAAGCTTTCTTT. Protein sequence: CASSSGVYNTEAFF.